This is a list of T cell receptor beta chains from one sample in a study of CD8 T cells in ankylosing spondylitis. TCRdb re-called the 5' RACE reads with MiXCR, one entry per CDR3 protein. The sample records 150,000 to 200,000 distinct CDR3 sequences, approximately 16% being singletons. The sample comprised blood, either unsorted or a sorted T cell fraction (not recorded which). These receptors were collected from a male donor with ankylosing spondylitis or in good health (not recorded which). Both conserved end residues are part of each CDR3. D genes are given only for firm matches. For some rows the clone size is stated as once, few or many, or as a class when expanded; others skip it.

V gene: TRBV5-4
J gene: TRBJ2-1
clone size: once
D gene: .
CDR3 protein: CASTQLLAPYNEQFF
CDR3 DNA: TGTGCCAGCACCCAGTTGCTAGCTCCCTACAATGAGCAGTTCTTC

V gene: TRBV5-1
J gene: TRBJ2-5
clone size: many
D gene: .
CDR3 protein: CASSFRQQETQYF
CDR3 DNA: TGCGCCAGCAGCTTCCGACAGCAAGAGACCCAGTACTTC

V gene: TRBV12-3/TRBV12-4
J gene: TRBJ2-1
clone size: few
D gene: TRBD2
CDR3 protein: CASRNSAGGTSYNEQFF
CDR3 DNA: TGTGCCAGCAGAAATTCAGCGGGGGGGACCTCCTACAATGAGCAGTTCTTC

V gene: TRBV2
J gene: TRBJ2-3
clone size: many
D gene: .
CDR3 protein: CASSVQDTDTQYF
CDR3 DNA: TGTGCCAGCAGTGTGCAAGACACAGATACGCAGTATTTT

V gene: TRBV5-1
J gene: TRBJ2-5
clone size: .
D gene: .
CDR3 protein: CASSRLRQAQETQYF
CDR3 DNA: TGCGCCAGCAGCCGCCTCCGACAGGCACAAGAGACCCAGTACTTC

V gene: TRBV7-2
J gene: TRBJ1-1
clone size: .
D gene: .
CDR3 protein: CASSPTIGAFTEAFF
CDR3 DNA: TGTGCCAGCAGCCCAACCATCGGGGCCTTCACTGAAGCTTTCTTT

V gene: TRBV18
J gene: TRBJ2-7
clone size: few
D gene: .
CDR3 protein: CASSRTDSYEQYF
CDR3 DNA: TGTGCCAGCTCAAGGACGGACTCCTACGAGCAGTACTTC

V gene: TRBV23-1
J gene: TRBJ2-7
clone size: few
D gene: TRBD2
CDR3 protein: CASHLGTTDEQYF
CDR3 DNA: TGCGCCAGCCACCTCGGGACTACAGACGAGCAGTACTTC

V gene: TRBV20-1
J gene: TRBJ2-7
clone size: many
D gene: .
CDR3 protein: CSARTDYGSEQYF
CDR3 DNA: TGCAGTGCCAGGACAGATTACGGCTCCGAGCAGTACTTC

V gene: TRBV25-1
J gene: TRBJ2-1
clone size: .
D gene: TRBD2
CDR3 protein: CASTTRTSADYNEQFF
CDR3 DNA: TGTGCCAGCACCACCCGGACTAGCGCGGACTACAATGAGCAGTTCTTC

V gene: TRBV5-1
J gene: TRBJ2-1
clone size: many
D gene: TRBD1
CDR3 protein: CASSYGQGFNEQFF
CDR3 DNA: TGCGCCAGCAGCTACGGACAGGGCTTCAATGAGCAGTTCTTC

V gene: TRBV29-1
J gene: TRBJ2-7
clone size: many
D gene: .
CDR3 protein: CSVDTGWNEQYF
CDR3 DNA: TGCAGCGTAGATACAGGGTGGAACGAGCAGTACTTC

V gene: TRBV5-1
J gene: TRBJ2-3
clone size: many
D gene: .
CDR3 protein: CASSLNRDTDTQYF
CDR3 DNA: TGCGCCAGCAGCTTGAATCGGGACACAGATACGCAGTATTTT

V gene: TRBV28
J gene: TRBJ2-3
clone size: many
D gene: TRBD1
CDR3 protein: CASSYPGQGTDTQYF
CDR3 DNA: TGTGCCAGCAGTTATCCGGGACAGGGCACAGATACGCAGTATTTT

V gene: TRBV2
J gene: TRBJ2-3
clone size: many
D gene: TRBD2
CDR3 protein: CASSDSGGYTQYF
CDR3 DNA: TGTGCCAGCAGTGACTCGGGAGGATATACGCAGTATTTT

V gene: TRBV5-1
J gene: TRBJ1-4
clone size: few
D gene: .
CDR3 protein: CASSLVAGSDEKLFF
CDR3 DNA: TGCGCCAGCAGCTTGGTCGCAGGCTCGGACGAAAAACTGTTTTTT

V gene: TRBV24-1
J gene: TRBJ2-2
clone size: many
D gene: TRBD2
CDR3 protein: CATSDLRGRGLAGATGELFF
CDR3 DNA: TGTGCCACCAGTGATTTGCGGGGGAGAGGACTAGCGGGAGCGACCGGGGAGCTGTTTTTT

V gene: TRBV27
J gene: TRBJ2-7
clone size: few
D gene: .
CDR3 protein: CASSLYGTHNSYEQYF
CDR3 DNA: TGTGCCAGCAGTTTATATGGGACTCACAACTCCTACGAGCAGTACTTC

V gene: TRBV7-9
J gene: TRBJ2-1
clone size: few
D gene: TRBD1
CDR3 protein: CASSLGTGDEQFF
CDR3 DNA: TGTGCCAGCAGCTTAGGAACAGGGGATGAGCAGTTCTTC

V gene: TRBV5-5
J gene: TRBJ1-5
clone size: many
D gene: .
CDR3 protein: CASSLAEGSNQPQHF
CDR3 DNA: TGTGCCAGCAGCTTGGCAGAGGGAAGCAATCAGCCCCAGCATTTT

V gene: TRBV11-2
J gene: TRBJ1-2
clone size: few
D gene: .
CDR3 protein: CASSLEPGADYGYTF
CDR3 DNA: TGTGCCAGCAGCTTAGAACCGGGGGCGGACTATGGCTACACCTTC

V gene: TRBV27
J gene: TRBJ2-1
clone size: many
D gene: .
CDR3 protein: CASKSSVVVDEQFF
CDR3 DNA: TGTGCCAGCAAGTCGTCCGTGGTGGTTGATGAGCAGTTCTTC

V gene: TRBV7-9
J gene: TRBJ2-7
clone size: many
D gene: .
CDR3 protein: CASSHDRMGSYEQYF
CDR3 DNA: TGTGCCAGCAGCCACGACAGAATGGGCTCCTACGAGCAGTACTTC

V gene: TRBV2
J gene: TRBJ2-2
clone size: many
D gene: TRBD2
CDR3 protein: CASSQRLAPGELFF
CDR3 DNA: TGTGCCAGCAGCCAGCGACTAGCCCCCGGGGAGCTGTTTTTT

V gene: TRBV30
J gene: TRBJ1-1
clone size: .
D gene: .
CDR3 protein: CAWSRRAENTEAFF
CDR3 DNA: TGTGCCTGGAGCCGCAGGGCCGAGAACACTGAAGCTTTCTTT